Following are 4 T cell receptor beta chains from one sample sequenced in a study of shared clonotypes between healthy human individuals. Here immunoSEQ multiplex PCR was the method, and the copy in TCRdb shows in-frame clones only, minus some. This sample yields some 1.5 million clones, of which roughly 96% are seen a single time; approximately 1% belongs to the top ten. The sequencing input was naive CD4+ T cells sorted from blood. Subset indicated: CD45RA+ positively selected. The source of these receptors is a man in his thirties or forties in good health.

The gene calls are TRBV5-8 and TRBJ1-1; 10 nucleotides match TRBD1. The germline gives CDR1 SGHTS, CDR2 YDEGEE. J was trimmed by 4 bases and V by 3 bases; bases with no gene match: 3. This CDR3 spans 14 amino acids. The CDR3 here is CASSSRDRGTEAFF. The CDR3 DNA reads TGTGCCAGCAGCTCCCGGGACAGGGGCACTGAAGCTTTCTTT.

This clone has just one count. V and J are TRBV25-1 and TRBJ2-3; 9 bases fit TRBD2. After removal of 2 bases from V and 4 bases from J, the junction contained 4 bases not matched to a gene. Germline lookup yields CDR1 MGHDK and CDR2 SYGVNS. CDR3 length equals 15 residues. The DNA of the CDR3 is TGTGCCAGCAGTGAAACGGGACTAGCTCCAGATACGCAGTATTTT. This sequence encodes CASSETGLAPDTQYF.

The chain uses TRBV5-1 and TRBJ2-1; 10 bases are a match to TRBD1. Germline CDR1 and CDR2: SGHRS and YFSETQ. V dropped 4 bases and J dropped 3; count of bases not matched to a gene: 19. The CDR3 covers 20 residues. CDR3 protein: CASSLIPGQGPSGDYNEQFF. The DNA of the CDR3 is TGCGCCAGCAGCCTAATACCGGGACAGGGGCCCTCGGGTGACTACAATGAGCAGTTCTTC. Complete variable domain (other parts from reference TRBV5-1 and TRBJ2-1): KAGVTQTPRYLIKTRGQQVTLSCSPISGHRSVSWYQQTPGQGLQFLFEYFSETQRNKGNFPGRFSGRQFSNSRSEMNVSTLELGDSALYLCASSLIPGQGPSGDYNEQFFGPGTRLTVL.

This chain's CDR3 is CASSLGPPYIQYF. Written as DNA, the CDR3 is TGTGCCAGCAGCCTGGGGCCGCCGTACATTCAGTACTTC. The chain couples TRBV7-9 to TRBJ2-4; D is perhaps TRBD1 (5 bases). Per the germline V gene, CDR1 is SEHNR and CDR2 is FQNEAQ (reference sequence). CDR3 length equals 13 residues. Between the trimmed V and J ends, which lost 5 bases and 8 bases, there was a span of 13 bases. Variable domain in full (rest from reference TRBV7-9 and TRBJ2-4): DTGVSQNPRHKITKRGQNVTFRCDPISEHNRLYWYRQTLGQGPEFLTYFQNEAQLEKSRLLSDRFSAERPKGSFSTLEIQRTEQGDSAMYLCASSLGPPYIQYFGAGTRLSVL.